These 27 T cell receptor beta chains share one sample of origin, sequenced in a study of beta chain features in type 1 diabetes. General study results and limits: All four CD4+ subsets of Type 1 diabetes patients contained TCRB CDR3s that were moderately but significantly shorter.

Which antigens these TCRs recognize remains unknown. Sequencing targeted expressed TCRB transcripts, as all isolated RNA had been reverse transcribed. TCRdb keeps only in-frame clones here, not all; method: immunoSEQ multiplex PCR. The sample has about 400,000 clones, around 12% seen once. Sequencing was performed on naive CD4+ T cells from blood. These receptors were obtained from a woman under 30 with type 1 diabetes.

CDR3 DNA sequence: TGTGCCAGCTCACCAGAGGTCTACGACTACGAGCAGTACTTC. As protein: CASSPEVYDYEQYF. The rearrangement links TRBV18 to TRBJ2-5; D uncertain. The J call is uncertain, as TRBJ2-7 better fits the DNA end. Looked up from germline, CDR1 is KGHSH and CDR2 is LQKENI. The CDR3 has 14 residues.

This clone was seen a few times. The gene calls are TRBV15 and TRBJ2-3; 7 bases are a match to TRBD2. The CDR3 has 14 residues. V lost 5 bases, J lost 5 bases, and 7 bases stayed unmatched. From germline, CDR1 is LNHNV and CDR2 YYDKDF (reference sequence). The chain's CDR3 is CATSVRAGIDTQYF. CDR3 nucleotide sequence: TGTGCCACCAGCGTACGAGCGGGGATAGATACGCAGTATTTT.

This clone occurred a few times. V is TRBV5-1 and J is TRBJ2-7; the D gene is possibly TRBD2 (5 bases). Germline V gene data show CDR1 as SGHRS and CDR2 as YFSETQ. The CDR3 spans 14 residues. V shed 4 bases and J shed 0 bases, with 11 bases lying between them. DNA for the CDR3: TGCGCCAGCAGCCGCGCTGGGAGCTCCTACGAGCAGTACTTC. As protein: CASSRAGSSYEQYF.

This rearrangement joins TRBV2 to TRBJ2-7; D is uncertain. Germline CDR1 is SNHLY and CDR2 is FYNNEI. CDR3 length: 14 residues. The V end was cut by 2 bases, the J end by 10 bases, with 18 bases between. CDR3 DNA: TGTGCCAGCAGTGAATCAACAGTAAGGTCCCCTCAGTACTTC. Translating gives CASSESTVRSPQYF.

V gene TRBV6-5 combines with J gene TRBJ2-5; 12 bases line up with TRBD1. Per germline, CDR1 MNHEY and CDR2 SVGAGI. V was pared by 6 bases and J by 5 bases, with 4 bases of the junction left unmatched. The CDR3 length is 14 residues. The CDR3 DNA follows: TGTGCCAGCAGGCTGGGACAGGGGGCCGAGACCCAGTACTTC. It codes for CASRLGQGAETQYF.

This clone came up a few times. This chain uses TRBV9 with TRBJ2-1; TRBD2 matches at 8 bases. CDR1 and CDR2 (germline): SGDLS, YYNGEE. The CDR3 extends over 16 amino acids. The V segment lost 3 bases and the J segment 1 base; nucleotides outside the gene matches: 6. CDR3 in DNA: TGTGCCAGCAGCGCCACAGCGGGGGCGTCCTACAATGAGCAGTTCTTC. The encoded protein is CASSATAGASYNEQFF.

The chain is built from TRBV6-1 and TRBJ2-7; D ambiguous. The CDR3 sequence is 12 residues long. Germline assignment: CDR1 MNHNS and CDR2 SASEGT. Deletions cut 6 bases from V and 2 bases from J, with 8 bases between. CDR3 DNA sequence: TGTGCCAGCAGCCATTCCCCCTACGAGCAGTACTTC. Translating it yields CASSHSPYEQYF.

CDR3 sequence (DNA): TGTGCCAGCAGTTACTCGTACGGCAGGGCACAGTACGAGCAGTACTTC. Encoded protein: CASSYSYGRAQYEQYF. The chain links TRBV6-6 to TRBJ2-7, with D possibly TRBD1 on 5 matching bases. The CDR3 is 16 residues long. From germline, CDR1 is MNHNY and CDR2 SVGAGI (reference sequence). Trimming took 0 bases from V and 4 from J, leaving 16 bases between them.

This chain connects TRBV6-5 to TRBJ2-1; TRBD2 aligns across 8 bases. This CDR3 is built from 15 residues. Germline assignment: CDR1 MNHEY and CDR2 SVGAGI. Trimming took 6 bases from V and 7 from J; bases not matched to a gene: 11. CDR3: CASSPRSGGGNEQFF. The CDR3 nucleotides read TGTGCCAGCAGCCCACGTTCTGGCGGGGGGAATGAGCAGTTCTTC.

The chain carries TRBV21-1 and TRBJ2-7; the D segment call TRBD1 is taken from the table without a DNA check. TRBV21-1 constitutes a pseudogene. The CDR3 consists of 16 residues. The CDR3 DNA sequence: TGTGCCAGCAGCACCGGCCGTGTGGACAGGGTTTTCGAGCAGTACTTC. Residues: CASSTGRVDRVFEQYF.

This clone occurred a few times. This chain joins TRBV5-6 and TRBJ2-5; D is perhaps TRBD2 (5 bases). The CDR3 loop spans 14 amino acids. Germline CDR1 and CDR2: SGHDT and YYEEEE. With 1 base removed from V and 5 bases from J, the gap between germline ends came to 12 bases. CDR3: CASSLLGPGETQYF. In DNA, the CDR3 is TGTGCCAGCAGCTTGCTAGGCCCGGGGGAGACCCAGTACTTC.

As regards this clone: Other DNA sequences of this sample code for an identical CDR3. The chain carries TRBV7-3 and TRBJ2-3, with unresolved D. The V gene lost 2 bases and the J gene lost 1 base, with 4 bases spanning the gap. The CDR3 has 13 residues. Germline V lookup: CDR1 SGHTA, CDR2 FQGTGA. Written as DNA, the CDR3 is TGTGCCAGCAGCTTACAGGGCACAGATACGCAGTATTTT. Translated, it gives CASSLQGTDTQYF.

This clone was detected only a few times. Other DNA sequences in the sample encode the same CDR3. The chain employs TRBV6-5 and TRBJ2-7, with TRBD2 matching over 12 bases. The ends lost 8 bases at V and 2 bases at J; junction bases unmatched: 1. There are 13 residues in the CDR3. CDR1 is MNHEY, CDR2 SVGAGI, per germline. In DNA form, the CDR3 reads TGTGCCAGCCGACTAGCGGGGGCCTACGAGCAGTACTTC. Its translation: CASRLAGAYEQYF.

A few counts support this clone. The rearrangement joins TRBV15 to TRBJ1-1; D not certain. Trimming left V 1 base short and J 4 bases short, with 16 bases between. Germline V gene sequence: CDR1 LNHNV, CDR2 YYDKDF (reference sequence). CDR3 size: 16 residues. CDR3 DNA sequence: TGTGCCACCAGCAGAGGATCAAGTTCAGCGGCCACTGAAGCTTTCTTT. Translating it yields CATSRGSSSAATEAFF.

This clone has more than one count but fewer than ten. For the CDR3, the DNA is TGTGCCAGCAGCTTAGCGGGAGGGAGCGCAGATACGCAGTATTTT. This gives the protein CASSLAGGSADTQYF. The chain links TRBV7-2 to TRBJ2-3; 7 bases agree with TRBD2. Germline CDR1 is SGHTA and CDR2 is FQGNSA. This CDR3 region has 15 residues. V shed 0 bases, J shed 4 bases, and the junction held 4 bases outside the gene matches.

This rearrangement joins TRBV29-1 to TRBJ1-1; TRBD1 is a possible D gene (5 bases). The V end was cut by 5 bases, the J end by 1 base, with 14 bases between. Germline CDR1 SQVTM, CDR2 ANQGSEA. The CDR3 extends over 14 amino acids. CDR3 DNA sequence: TGCAGCGTTCTTTTCAGGGTCCCGAACACTGAAGCTTTCTTT. It encodes CSVLFRVPNTEAFF. The full variable domain, completed using reference TRBV29-1 and TRBJ1-1, is SAVISQKPSRDICQRGTSLTIQCQVDSQVTMMFWYRQQPGQSLTLIATANQGSEATYESGFVIDKFPISRPNLTFSTLTVSNMSPEDSSIYLCSVLFRVPNTEAFFGQGTRLTVV.

The chain combines TRBV30 with TRBJ1-4; 9 positions agree with TRBD1. The length of the CDR3 is 14 residues. Germline V CDR1 and CDR2: GTSNPN, SVGIG (reference sequence). V gave up 3 bases and J gave up 8 bases; unmatched junction bases: 7. As DNA, the CDR3 is TGTGCCTGGAGGGGGACGGACAGGGGAGAAAAACTGTTTTTT. It yields the protein CAWRGTDRGEKLFF.

In its sample, this clone was seen a few times. The chain couples TRBV27 to TRBJ2-3; perhaps TRBD1 as D (6 bases). Between the trimmed V and J ends, which lost 7 bases and 6 bases, there was a span of 8 bases. This CDR3 has 11 amino acids. CDR1 is MNHEY, CDR2 SMNVEV, per germline (reference sequence). The CDR3 region is CASTQGDTQYF. CDR3 coding DNA: TGTGCCAGCACCCAGGGGGATACGCAGTATTTT.

This sequence joins TRBV29-1 and TRBJ2-7; 7 bases are a match to TRBD1. V was pared by 4 bases and J by 5 bases, with 8 bases of the junction left unmatched. CDR1 is SQVTM and CDR2 is ANQGSEA in the germline V gene. This CDR3 region has 13 residues. Here the CDR3 DNA reads TGCAGCGTTGGTCCACAGGGGCTGCACGAGCAGTACTTC. Translation gives CSVGPQGLHEQYF.

There are a few counts of this clone. V usage is TRBV4-3 and J usage is TRBJ2-3, with 11 positions matching TRBD2. The CDR3 has 15 residues. CDR1 and CDR2 (germline): LGHNA, YSLEER. Trimming cost V 4 bases and J 3 bases; bases outside gene matches: 3. In DNA, the CDR3 is TGCGCCAGCAGCCGGGGGACTAGCGGTACAGATACGCAGTATTTT. It specifies CASSRGTSGTDTQYF.

This clone was seen only a few times. The CDR3 spells CAKGTSGGDEQFF. DNA for the CDR3: TGTGCCAAAGGGACTAGCGGGGGCGATGAGCAGTTCTTC. This chain connects TRBV2 to TRBJ2-1; 14 nucleotides match TRBD2. With 10 bases clipped from V and 8 bases from J, the junction kept 4 bases outside the gene matches. Germline-derived CDR1 and CDR2 are SNHLY and FYNNEI. The CDR3 contains 13 residues. Full variable domain (remainder filled in from reference TRBV2 and TRBJ2-1): EPEVTQTPSHQVTQMGQEVILRCVPISNHLYFYWYRQILGQKVEFLVSFYNNEISEKSEIFDDQFSVERPDGSNFTLKIRSTKLEDSAMYFCAKGTSGGDEQFFGPGTRLTVL.

The gene calls are TRBV11-2 and TRBJ2-3, with D possibly being TRBD2 (7 bases). CDR1 is SGHAT and CDR2 is FQNNGV in the germline V gene. This CDR3 contains 14 residues. Trimming took 3 bases from V and 6 from J, leaving 13 bases between them. CDR3 amino acids: CASSFFRGADTQYF. The CDR3 DNA reads as TGTGCCAGCAGCTTCTTTCGGGGGGCGGATACGCAGTATTTT.

This clone was counted between two and nine times. The rearrangement links TRBV7-9 to TRBJ1-5, with TRBD1 identical over 7 bases. The CDR3 sequence is 14 residues long. V gave up 2 bases and J gave up 3 bases; unmatched junction bases: 1. Germline-derived CDR1 and CDR2 are SEHNR and FQNEAQ (reference sequence). Here the CDR3 DNA reads TGTGCCAGCAGCTTACAGGGGGACAATCAGCCCCAGCATTTT. Its translation is CASSLQGDNQPQHF.

The sample holds a few counts of this clone. The gene calls are TRBV21-1 and TRBJ1-2; TRBD1 reflects the table's D call only, with no check against the DNA. TRBV21-1 is designated a pseudogene. This CDR3 spans 16 amino acids. CDR3 coding DNA: TGTGCCAGCAGCAAAGTAAAGGCAGGGAATAGTCATGGCTACACCTTC. This sequence encodes CASSKVKAGNSHGYTF.

This chain connects TRBV19 to TRBJ2-2; D is uncertain. CDR1 is LNHDA, CDR2 SQIVND, per germline (reference sequence). Trimming removed 7 bases from V and 7 bases from J, with 10 bases in between. The CDR3 is made up of 12 amino acids. The CDR3 DNA reads TGTGCCAGTATGGTTCGAGGCGGGGAGCTGTTTTTT. This codes for CASMVRGGELFF.

This chain uses TRBV6-5 with TRBJ1-1; D gene ambiguous. CDR1 MNHEY and CDR2 SVGAGI come from the germline V gene. The V gene lost 2 bases and the J gene lost 2 bases, with 15 bases spanning the gap. The CDR3 covers 16 residues. CDR3 region: CASSYPSGFSNTEAFF. DNA for the CDR3: TGTGCCAGCAGTTACCCTTCGGGGTTCAGCAACACTGAAGCTTTCTTT.

The chain has TRBV9 and TRBJ2-1; 9 nucleotides align to TRBD2. The CDR3 consists of 17 residues. With 2 bases clipped from V and 5 bases from J, the junction kept 11 bases outside the gene matches. Germline V CDR1 and CDR2: SGDLS, YYNGEE. CDR3 DNA: TGTGCCAGCAGCGTGACTTGGCGACTAGCGGCCAACAATGAGCAGTTCTTC. This translates into CASSVTWRLAANNEQFF.